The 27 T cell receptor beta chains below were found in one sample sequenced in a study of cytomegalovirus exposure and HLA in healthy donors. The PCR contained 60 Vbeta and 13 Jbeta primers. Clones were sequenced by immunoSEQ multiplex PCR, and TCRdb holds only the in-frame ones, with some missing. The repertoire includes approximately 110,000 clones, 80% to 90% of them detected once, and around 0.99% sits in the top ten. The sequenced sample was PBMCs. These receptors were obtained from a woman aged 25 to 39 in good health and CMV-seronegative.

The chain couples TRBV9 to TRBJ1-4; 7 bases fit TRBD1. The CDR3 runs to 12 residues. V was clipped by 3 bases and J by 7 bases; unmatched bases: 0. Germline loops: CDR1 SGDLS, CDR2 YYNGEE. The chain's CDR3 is CASSAGGEKLFF. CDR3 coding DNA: TGTGCCAGCAGCGCAGGGGGTGAAAAACTGTTTTTT. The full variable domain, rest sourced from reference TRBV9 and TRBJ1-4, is DSGVTQTPKHLITATGQRVTLRCSPRSGDLSVYWYQQSLDQGLQFLIQYYNGEERAKGNILERFSAQQFPDLHSELNLSSLELGDSALYFCASSAGGEKLFFGSGTQLSVL.

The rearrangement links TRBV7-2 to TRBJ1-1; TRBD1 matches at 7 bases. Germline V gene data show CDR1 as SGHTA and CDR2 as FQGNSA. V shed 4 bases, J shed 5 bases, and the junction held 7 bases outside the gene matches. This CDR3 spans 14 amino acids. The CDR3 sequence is CASSSRQGRTEAFF. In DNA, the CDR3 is TGTGCCAGCAGCTCAAGACAGGGTAGGACTGAAGCTTTCTTT.

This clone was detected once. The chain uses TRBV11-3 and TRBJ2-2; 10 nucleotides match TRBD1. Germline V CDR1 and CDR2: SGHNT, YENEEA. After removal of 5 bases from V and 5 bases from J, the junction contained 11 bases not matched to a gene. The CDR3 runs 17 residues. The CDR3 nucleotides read TGTGCCAGCAGCCCCAGACAGGGGGCGGTTGGTACCGGGGAGCTGTTTTTT. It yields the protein CASSPRQGAVGTGELFF. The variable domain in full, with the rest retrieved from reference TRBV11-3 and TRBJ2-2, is EAGVVQSPRYKIIEKKQPVAFWCNPISGHNTLYWYLQNLGQGPELLIRYENEEAVDDSQLPKDRFSAERLKGVDSTLKIQPAELGDSAVYLCASSPRQGAVGTGELFFGEGSRLTVL.

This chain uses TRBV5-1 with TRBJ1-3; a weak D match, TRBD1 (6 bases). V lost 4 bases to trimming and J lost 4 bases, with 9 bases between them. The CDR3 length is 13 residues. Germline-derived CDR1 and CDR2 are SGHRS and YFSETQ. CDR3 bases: TGCGCCAGCAGCGGACAGTCCGGAAACACCATATATTTT. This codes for CASSGQSGNTIYF.

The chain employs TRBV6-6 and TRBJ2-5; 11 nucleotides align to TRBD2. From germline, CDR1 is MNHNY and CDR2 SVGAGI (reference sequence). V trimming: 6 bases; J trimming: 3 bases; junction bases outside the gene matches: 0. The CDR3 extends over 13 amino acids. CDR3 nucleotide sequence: TGTGCCAGCAGGACTAGCGGGGAAGAGACCCAGTACTTC. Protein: CASRTSGEETQYF.

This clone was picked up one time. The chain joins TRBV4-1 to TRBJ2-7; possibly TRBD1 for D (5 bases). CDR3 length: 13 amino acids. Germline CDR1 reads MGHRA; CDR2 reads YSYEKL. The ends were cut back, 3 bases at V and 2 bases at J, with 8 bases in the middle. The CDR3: CASSQTTAYEQYF. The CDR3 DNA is TGCGCCAGCAGCCAGACGACAGCCTACGAGCAGTACTTC.

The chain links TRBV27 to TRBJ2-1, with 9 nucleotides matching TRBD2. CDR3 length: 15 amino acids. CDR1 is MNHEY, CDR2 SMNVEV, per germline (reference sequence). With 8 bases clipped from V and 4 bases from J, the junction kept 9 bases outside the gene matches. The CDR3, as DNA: TGTGCCAGCGGCTCCGGGACTAGCCCGTACAATGAGCAGTTCTTC. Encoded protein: CASGSGTSPYNEQFF.

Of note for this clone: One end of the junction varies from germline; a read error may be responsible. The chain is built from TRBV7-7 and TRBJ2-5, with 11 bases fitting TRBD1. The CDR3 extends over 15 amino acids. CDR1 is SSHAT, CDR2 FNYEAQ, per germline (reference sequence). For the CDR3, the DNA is TGTGCTAGCAGCTTCGGGGGACAGGGGGGAGAGACCCAGTACTTC. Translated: CASSFGGQGGETQYF.

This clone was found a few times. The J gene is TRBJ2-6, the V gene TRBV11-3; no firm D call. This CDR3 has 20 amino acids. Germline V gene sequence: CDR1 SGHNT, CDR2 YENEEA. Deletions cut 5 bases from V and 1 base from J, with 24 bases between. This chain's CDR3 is CASSPGLGLSPKSGANVLTF. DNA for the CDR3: TGTGCCAGCAGCCCCGGATTGGGCCTATCACCCAAGTCTGGGGCCAACGTCCTGACTTTC.

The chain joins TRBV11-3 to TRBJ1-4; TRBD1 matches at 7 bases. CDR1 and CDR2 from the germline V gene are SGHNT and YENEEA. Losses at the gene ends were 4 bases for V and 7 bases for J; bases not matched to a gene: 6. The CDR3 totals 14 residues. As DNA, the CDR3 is TGTGCCAGCAGCTCTACAGGGGTGGCTGAAAAACTGTTTTTT. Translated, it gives CASSSTGVAEKLFF.

The CDR3 region is CAWSPPRIAEAFF. As DNA, the CDR3 is TGTGCCTGGAGTCCCCCGAGAATAGCTGAAGCTTTCTTT. The chain couples TRBV30 to TRBJ1-1; D is uncertain. V dropped 2 bases and J dropped 6 bases, with 13 bases sitting between them. In germline, CDR1 is GTSNPN, CDR2 SVGIG (reference sequence). The length of the CDR3 is 13 residues.

This chain's CDR3 is CASPPSGQETQYF. The CDR3 coding sequence is TGTGCCAGCCCCCCCAGCGGCCAAGAGACCCAGTACTTC. The gene calls are TRBV21-1 and TRBJ2-5; the table's D call, TRBD2, has no DNA check behind it. TRBV21-1 is a known pseudogene. CDR3 length: 13 amino acids.

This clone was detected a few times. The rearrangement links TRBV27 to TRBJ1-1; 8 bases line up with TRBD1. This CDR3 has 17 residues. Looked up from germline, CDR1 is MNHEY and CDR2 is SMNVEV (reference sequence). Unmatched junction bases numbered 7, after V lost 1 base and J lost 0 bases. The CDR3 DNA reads TGTGCCAGCAGTTTATTGGGGACAGGCCCTCTGAACACTGAAGCTTTCTTT. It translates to CASSLLGTGPLNTEAFF.

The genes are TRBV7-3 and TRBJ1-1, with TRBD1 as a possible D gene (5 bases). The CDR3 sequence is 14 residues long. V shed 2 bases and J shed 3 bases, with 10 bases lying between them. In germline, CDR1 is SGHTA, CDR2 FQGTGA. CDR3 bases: TGTGCCAGCAGCTTACAGGGCGGGGACACTGAAGCTTTCTTT. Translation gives CASSLQGGDTEAFF.

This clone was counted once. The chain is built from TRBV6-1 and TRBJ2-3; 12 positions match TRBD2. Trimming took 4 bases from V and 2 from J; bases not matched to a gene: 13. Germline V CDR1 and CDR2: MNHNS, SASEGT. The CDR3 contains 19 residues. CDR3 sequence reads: CASSGRGLLAGGITDTQYF. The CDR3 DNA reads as TGTGCCAGCAGTGGAAGGGGCCTACTAGCGGGGGGTATCACAGATACGCAGTATTTT.

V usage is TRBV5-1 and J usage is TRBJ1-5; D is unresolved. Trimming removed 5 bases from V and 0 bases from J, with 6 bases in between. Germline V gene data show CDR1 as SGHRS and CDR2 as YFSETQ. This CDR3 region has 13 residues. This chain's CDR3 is CASRRDSNQPQHF. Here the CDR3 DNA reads TGCGCCAGCAGGAGGGATAGCAATCAGCCCCAGCATTTT.

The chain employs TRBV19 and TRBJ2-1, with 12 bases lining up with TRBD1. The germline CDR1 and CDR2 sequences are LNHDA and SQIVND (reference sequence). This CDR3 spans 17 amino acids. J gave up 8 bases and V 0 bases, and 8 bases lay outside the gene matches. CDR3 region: CASSIEIPGTGGYEQFF. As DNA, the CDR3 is TGTGCCAGTAGTATAGAAATACCGGGGACAGGGGGCTATGAGCAGTTCTTC. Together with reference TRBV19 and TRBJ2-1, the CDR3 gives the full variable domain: DGGITQSPKYLFRKEGQNVTLSCEQNLNHDAMYWYRQDPGQGLRLIYYSQIVNDFQKGDIAEGYSVSREKKESFPLTVTSAQKNPTAFYLCASSIEIPGTGGYEQFFGPGTRLTVL.

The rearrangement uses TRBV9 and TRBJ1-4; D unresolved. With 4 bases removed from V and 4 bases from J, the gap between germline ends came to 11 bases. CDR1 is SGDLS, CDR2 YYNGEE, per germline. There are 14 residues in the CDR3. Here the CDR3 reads CASSKDNLNEKLFF. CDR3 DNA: TGTGCCAGCAGCAAAGACAATCTTAATGAAAAACTGTTTTTT.

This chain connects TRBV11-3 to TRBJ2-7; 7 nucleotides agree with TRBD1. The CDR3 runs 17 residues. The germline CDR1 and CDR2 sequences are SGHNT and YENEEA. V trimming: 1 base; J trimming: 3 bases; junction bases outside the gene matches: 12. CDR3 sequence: CASSLAPPLRQGYEQYF. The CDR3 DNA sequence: TGTGCCAGCAGCTTAGCCCCTCCCCTCCGACAGGGCTACGAGCAGTACTTC.

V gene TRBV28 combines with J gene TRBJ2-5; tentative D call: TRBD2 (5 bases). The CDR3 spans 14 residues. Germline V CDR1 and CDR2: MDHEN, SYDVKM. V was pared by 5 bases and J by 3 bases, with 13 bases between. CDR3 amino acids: CASSPTDGEETQYF. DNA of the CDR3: TGTGCCAGCAGTCCAACCGACGGGGAAGAGACCCAGTACTTC.

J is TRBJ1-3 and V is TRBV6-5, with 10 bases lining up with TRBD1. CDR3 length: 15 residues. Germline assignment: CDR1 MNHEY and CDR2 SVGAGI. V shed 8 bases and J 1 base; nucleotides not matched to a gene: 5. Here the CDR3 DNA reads TGTGCCAGCTCCCAGGACAGGGGGTCTGGAAACACCATATATTTT. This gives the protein CASSQDRGSGNTIYF.

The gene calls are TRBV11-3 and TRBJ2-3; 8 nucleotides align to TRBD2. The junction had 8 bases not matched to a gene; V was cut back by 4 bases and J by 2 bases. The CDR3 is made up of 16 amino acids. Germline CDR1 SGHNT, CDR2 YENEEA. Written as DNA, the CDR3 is TGTGCCAGCAGCTCCTTAATAGCGGGACACACAGATACGCAGTATTTT. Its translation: CASSSLIAGHTDTQYF.

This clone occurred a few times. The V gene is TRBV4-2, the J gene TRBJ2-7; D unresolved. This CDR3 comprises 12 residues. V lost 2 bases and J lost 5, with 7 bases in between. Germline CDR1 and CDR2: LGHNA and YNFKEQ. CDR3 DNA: TGTGCCAGCAGCCAACGAGGTAACGAGCAGTACTTC. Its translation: CASSQRGNEQYF.

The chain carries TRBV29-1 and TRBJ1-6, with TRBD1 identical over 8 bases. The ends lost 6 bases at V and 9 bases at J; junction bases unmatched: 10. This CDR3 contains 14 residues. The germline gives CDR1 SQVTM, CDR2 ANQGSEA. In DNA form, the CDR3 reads TGCAGCGTCCAACAGGGGGGATCTGGTTCACCCCTCCACTTT. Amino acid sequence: CSVQQGGSGSPLHF.

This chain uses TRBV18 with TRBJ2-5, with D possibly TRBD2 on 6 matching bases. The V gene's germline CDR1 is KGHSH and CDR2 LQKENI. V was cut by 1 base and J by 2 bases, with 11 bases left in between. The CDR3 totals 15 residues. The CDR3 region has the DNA TGTGCCAGCTCACCACGGCTAGCGCTACAAGAGACCCAGTACTTC. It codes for CASSPRLALQETQYF.

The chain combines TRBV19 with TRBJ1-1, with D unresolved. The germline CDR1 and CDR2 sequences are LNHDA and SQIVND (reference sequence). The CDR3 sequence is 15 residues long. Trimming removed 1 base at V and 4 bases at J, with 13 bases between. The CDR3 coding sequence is TGTGCCAGTAGTATAGGGGGAGACCGGGGCACTGAAGCTTTCTTT. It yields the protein CASSIGGDRGTEAFF.

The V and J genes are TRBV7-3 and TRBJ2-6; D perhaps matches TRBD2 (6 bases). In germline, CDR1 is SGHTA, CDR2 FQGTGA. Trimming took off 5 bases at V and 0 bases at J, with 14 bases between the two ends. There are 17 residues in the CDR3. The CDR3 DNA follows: TGTGCCAGCAGCAGGGACTCAAGAAACTCTGGGGCCAACGTCCTGACTTTC. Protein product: CASSRDSRNSGANVLTF. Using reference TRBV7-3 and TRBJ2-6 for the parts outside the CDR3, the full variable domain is GAGVSQTPSNKVTEKGKYVELRCDPISGHTALYWYRQSLGQGPEFLIYFQGTGAADDSGLPNDRFFAVRPEGSVSTLKIQRTERGDSAVYLCASSRDSRNSGANVLTFGAGSRLTVL.